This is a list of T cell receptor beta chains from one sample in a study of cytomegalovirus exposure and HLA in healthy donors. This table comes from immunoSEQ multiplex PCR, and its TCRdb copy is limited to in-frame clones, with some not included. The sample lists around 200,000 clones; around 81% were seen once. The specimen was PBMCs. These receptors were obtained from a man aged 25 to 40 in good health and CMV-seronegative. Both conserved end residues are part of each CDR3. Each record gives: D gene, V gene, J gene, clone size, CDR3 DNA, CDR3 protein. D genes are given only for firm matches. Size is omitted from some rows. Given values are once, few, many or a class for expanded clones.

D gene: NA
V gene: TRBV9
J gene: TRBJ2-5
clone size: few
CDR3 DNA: TGTGCCAGCAGCGTAGCGCGTAATCAAGAGACCCAGTACTTC
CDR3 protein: CASSVARNQETQYF

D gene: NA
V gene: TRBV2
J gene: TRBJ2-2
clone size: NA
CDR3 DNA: TGTGCCAGCAGTGAAGCTCGAGGGACCGGGGAGCTGTTTTTT
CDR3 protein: CASSEARGTGELFF

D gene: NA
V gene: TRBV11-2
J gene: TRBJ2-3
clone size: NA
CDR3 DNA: TGTGCCAGCAGCTTAGGGTCCAGATCCACAGATACGCAGTATTTT
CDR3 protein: CASSLGSRSTDTQYF

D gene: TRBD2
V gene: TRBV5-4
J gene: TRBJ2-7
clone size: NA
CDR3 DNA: TGTGCCAGCAGCTTGTTTGGAGCTACTAGCGGGGTGGGGGACTTC
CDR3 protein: CASSLFGATSGVGDF

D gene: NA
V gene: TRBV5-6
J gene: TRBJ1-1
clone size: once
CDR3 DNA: TGTGCCAGCAGCTTTGGGCGGAACACTGAAGCTTTCTTT
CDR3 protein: CASSFGRNTEAFF

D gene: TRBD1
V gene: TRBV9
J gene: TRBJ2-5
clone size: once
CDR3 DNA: TGTGCCAGCAGCGACGGGACAGGGTACCAGACCCAGTACTTC
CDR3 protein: CASSDGTGYQTQYF

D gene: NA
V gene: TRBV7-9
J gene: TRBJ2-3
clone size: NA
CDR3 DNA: TGTGCCAGCAGCATAGGGGAGATTTGGGGAGATACGCAGTATTTT
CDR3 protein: CASSIGEIWGDTQYF

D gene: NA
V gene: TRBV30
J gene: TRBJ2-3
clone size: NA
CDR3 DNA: TGTGCCTGGAGTCTAAGGGTGCTACTTGGACAGTATCCAGATACGCAGTATTTT
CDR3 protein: CAWSLRVLLGQYPDTQYF

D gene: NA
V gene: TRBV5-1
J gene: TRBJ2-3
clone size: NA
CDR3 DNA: TGCGCCAGCAGTATACAGCCTAGCACAGATACGCAGTATTTT
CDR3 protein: CASSIQPSTDTQYF

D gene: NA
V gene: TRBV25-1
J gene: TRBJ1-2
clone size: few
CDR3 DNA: TGTGCCAGCAGTGAATTTCTTACAGGAGATAACTATGGCTACACCTTC
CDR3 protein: CASSEFLTGDNYGYTF

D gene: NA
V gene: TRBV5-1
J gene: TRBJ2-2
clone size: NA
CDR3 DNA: TGCGCCAGCAGCTTGGGCAGGGTGGACACCGGGGAGCTGTTTTTT
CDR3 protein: CASSLGRVDTGELFF

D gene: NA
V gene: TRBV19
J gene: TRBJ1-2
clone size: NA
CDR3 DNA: TGTGCCAGTCGGGCAGGGGTGTATGGCTACACCTTC
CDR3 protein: CASRAGVYGYTF

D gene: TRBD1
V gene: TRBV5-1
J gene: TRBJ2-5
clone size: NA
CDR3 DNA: TGCGCCAGCAGCTTGTTCGGGACAGGGGGCCAAGAGACCCAGTACTTC
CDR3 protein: CASSLFGTGGQETQYF

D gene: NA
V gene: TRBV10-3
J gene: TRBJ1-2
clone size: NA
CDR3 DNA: TGTGCCATCAAAGCGACAGGCGATGATGGCTACACCTTC
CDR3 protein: CAIKATGDDGYTF

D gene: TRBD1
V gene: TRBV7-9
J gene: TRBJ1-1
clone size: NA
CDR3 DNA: TGTGCCAGCAGCCCCTCTGCCGTGCCAGGGGGCACTGAAGCTTTCTTT
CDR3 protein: CASSPSAVPGGTEAFF

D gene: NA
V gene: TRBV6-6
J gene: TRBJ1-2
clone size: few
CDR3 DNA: TGTGCCAGCAGTTACTTGAGGGCCTATGGCTACACCTTC
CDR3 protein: CASSYLRAYGYTF

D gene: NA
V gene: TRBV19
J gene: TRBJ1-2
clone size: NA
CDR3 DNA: TGTGCCAGTAGTATAGATTCCGGAAGGGAGGAAGGCTACACCTTC
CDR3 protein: CASSIDSGREEGYTF

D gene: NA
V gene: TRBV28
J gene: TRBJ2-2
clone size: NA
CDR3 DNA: TGTGCCAGCAGTTTACAGGACAATCTAGCCGGGGAGCTGTTTTTT
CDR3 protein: CASSLQDNLAGELFF

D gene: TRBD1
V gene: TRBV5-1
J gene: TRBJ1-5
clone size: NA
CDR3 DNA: TGCGCCAGCAGCTTGGAGGGACAGAATAATCAGCCCCAGCATTTT
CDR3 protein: CASSLEGQNNQPQHF

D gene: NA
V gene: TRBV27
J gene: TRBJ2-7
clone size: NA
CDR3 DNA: TGTGCCAGCAGTCCCTTGCGGCAGCGTGCCTACGAGCAGTACTTC
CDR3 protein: CASSPLRQRAYEQYF

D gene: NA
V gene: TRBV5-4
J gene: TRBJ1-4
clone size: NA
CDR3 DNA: TGTGCCAGCAGCCCCGCGGGGGCCGGGGAAAAACTGTTTTTT
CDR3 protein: CASSPAGAGEKLFF

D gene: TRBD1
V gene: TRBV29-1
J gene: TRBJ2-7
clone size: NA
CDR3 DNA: TGCAGCGTGATCGGTGGGCCGCGGGACAGGGGGGCGGGCGAGCAGTACTTC
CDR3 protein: CSVIGGPRDRGAGEQYF

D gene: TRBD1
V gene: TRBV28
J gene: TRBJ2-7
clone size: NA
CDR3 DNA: TGTGCCAGCAGCTCCGGGACAGGGGCCGAGCAGTACTTC
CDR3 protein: CASSSGTGAEQYF

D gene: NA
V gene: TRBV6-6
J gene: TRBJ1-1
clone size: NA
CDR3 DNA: TGTGCCAGCAGTTACCCGCTTATCGGCACTGAAGCTTTCTTT
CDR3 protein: CASSYPLIGTEAFF

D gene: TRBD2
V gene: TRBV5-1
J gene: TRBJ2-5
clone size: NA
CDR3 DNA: TGCGCCAGCAGCTCAACTAGCGGGAGAGAGACCCAGTACTTC
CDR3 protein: CASSSTSGRETQYF

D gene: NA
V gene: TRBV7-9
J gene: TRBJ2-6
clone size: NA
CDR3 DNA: TGTGCCGGCGGCGGGGGCCCGGGGGCCAACGTCCTGACTTTC
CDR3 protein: CAGGGGPGANVLTF

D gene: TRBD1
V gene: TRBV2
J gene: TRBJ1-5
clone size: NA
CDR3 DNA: TGTGCCAGCACCCCAGACAGGGTAAGGAACAATCAGCCCCAGCATTTT
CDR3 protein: CASTPDRVRNNQPQHF

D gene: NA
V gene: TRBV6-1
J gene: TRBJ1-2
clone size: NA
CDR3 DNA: TGTGCCAGCAGGACAGAGAACTATGGCTACACCTTC
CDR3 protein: CASRTENYGYTF

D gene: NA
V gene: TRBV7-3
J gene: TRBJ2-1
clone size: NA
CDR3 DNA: TGTGCCAGCAGCCGGGACAATTACAATGAGCAGTTCTTC
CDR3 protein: CASSRDNYNEQFF

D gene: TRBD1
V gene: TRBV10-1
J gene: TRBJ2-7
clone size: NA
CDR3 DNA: TGCGCCAGCAGTGACCCGACAGGGCTCGAGCAGTACTTC
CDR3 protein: CASSDPTGLEQYF

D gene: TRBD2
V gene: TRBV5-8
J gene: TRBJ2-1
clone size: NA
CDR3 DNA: TGTGCCAGCAGCTTGGGACTAGCGGGGTACAATGAGCAGTTCTTC
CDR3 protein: CASSLGLAGYNEQFF

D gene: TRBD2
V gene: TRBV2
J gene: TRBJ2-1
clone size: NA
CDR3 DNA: TGTGCCAGCAATTTCAGACTAGCGGGAGTAGCAGAGCAGTTCTTC
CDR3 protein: CASNFRLAGVAEQFF

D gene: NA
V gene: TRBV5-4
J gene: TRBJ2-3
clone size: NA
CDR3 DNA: TGTGCCAGCAGCTTTAGGGACAACACAGATACGCAGTATTTT
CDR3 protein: CASSFRDNTDTQYF

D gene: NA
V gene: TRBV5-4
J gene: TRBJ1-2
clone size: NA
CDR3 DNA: TGTGCCAGCAGCTCCCCCCTCGGAGGGAACTATGGCTACACCTTC
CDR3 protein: CASSSPLGGNYGYTF

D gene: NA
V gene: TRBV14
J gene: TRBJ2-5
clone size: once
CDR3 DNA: TGTGCCAGCAGCCAAGATCCTCGGGGACTGGTACGGAAAGAGACCCAGTACTTC
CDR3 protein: CASSQDPRGLVRKETQYF

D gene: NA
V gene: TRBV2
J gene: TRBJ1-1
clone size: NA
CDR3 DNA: TGTGCCAGCAGTGAAAACAGGGAAGCTTTCTTT
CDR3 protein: CASSENREAFF

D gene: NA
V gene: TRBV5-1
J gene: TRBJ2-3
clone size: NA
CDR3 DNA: TGCGCCAGCAGCTCGTCTAGTGACACAGATACGCAGTATTTT
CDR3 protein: CASSSSSDTDTQYF

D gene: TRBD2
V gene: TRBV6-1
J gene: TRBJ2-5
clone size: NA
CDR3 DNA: TGTGCCAGCAGTGACGGGAGGATGGGGGAGACCCAGTACTTC
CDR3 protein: CASSDGRMGETQYF

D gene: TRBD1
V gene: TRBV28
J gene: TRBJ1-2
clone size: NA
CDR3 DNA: TGTGCCAGCAGTCCTGGGACAGGGGGCAGGTATGGCTACACCTTC
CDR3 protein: CASSPGTGGRYGYTF

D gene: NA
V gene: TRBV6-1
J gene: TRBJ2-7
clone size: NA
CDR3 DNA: TGTGCCAGCAGTGAATTCTCGACCGAGGGGGGGGTCTACGAGCAGTACTTC
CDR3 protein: CASSEFSTEGGVYEQYF

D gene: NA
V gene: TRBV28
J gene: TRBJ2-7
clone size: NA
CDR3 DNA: TGTGCCACCCTCGGCGGGTCCTACGAGCAGTACTTC
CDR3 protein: CATLGGSYEQYF

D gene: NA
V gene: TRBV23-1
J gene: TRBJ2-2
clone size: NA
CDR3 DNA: TGCGCCAGCAGTCAATCTTCAGGGGAGAGCGCCGGGGAGCTGTTTTTT
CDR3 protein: CASSQSSGESAGELFF

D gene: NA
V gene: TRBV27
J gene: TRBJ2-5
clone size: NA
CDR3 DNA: TGTGCCAGCAGTAGGGGCGACAGACAAGAGACCCAGTACTTC
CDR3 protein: CASSRGDRQETQYF

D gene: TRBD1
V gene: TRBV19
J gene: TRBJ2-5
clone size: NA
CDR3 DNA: TGTGCCAGTAGTATGGGGGACAGGGGGCGCGGGACCCAGTACTTC
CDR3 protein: CASSMGDRGRGTQYF

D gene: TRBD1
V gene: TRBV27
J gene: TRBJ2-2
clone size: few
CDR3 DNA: TGTGCCAGCAGTTTAGAACAGGGGAAGCGAACCGGGGAGCTGTTTTTT
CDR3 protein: CASSLEQGKRTGELFF

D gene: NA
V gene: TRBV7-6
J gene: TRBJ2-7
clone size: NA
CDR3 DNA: TGTGCCAGCAGCGTAGGGCACCTCTACGAGCAGTACTTC
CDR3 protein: CASSVGHLYEQYF

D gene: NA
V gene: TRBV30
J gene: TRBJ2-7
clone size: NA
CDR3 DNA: TGTGCCTTAACAGGATTATCCTACGAGCAGTACTTC
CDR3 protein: CALTGLSYEQYF